The 30 T cell receptor beta chains below were found in one sample sequenced in a study of blood T cell repertoires in COVID-19. Only in-frame clones appear in the TCRdb table, and some are missing; sequencing was by immunoSEQ multiplex PCR. The data hold approximately 290,000 clones, with roughly 91% observed a single time. Source material: peripheral blood. The origin of the receptors is a man younger than 45 with acute or convalescent COVID-19.

The genes are TRBV30 and TRBJ1-1, with D possibly matching TRBD1 (6 bases). Germline CDR1 is GTSNPN and CDR2 is SVGIG (reference sequence). Trimming left V 8 bases short and J 1 base short, with 14 bases between. The CDR3 is made up of 13 amino acids. DNA for the CDR3: TGTGCCCGAAGAGGGGGGGAGAACACTGAAGCTTTCTTT. It yields the protein CARRGGENTEAFF.

The genes are TRBV19 and TRBJ2-4, with D hard to call. V was shortened by 2 bases and J by 6 bases, with 5 bases between the two germline ends. The germline V gene has CDR1 LNHDA and CDR2 SQIVND (reference sequence). The CDR3 totals 12 residues. CDR3 in amino acids: CASSIPPNIQYF. In DNA, the CDR3 is TGTGCCAGTAGTATACCTCCAAACATTCAGTACTTC. Full variable domain (outside the CDR3, taken from reference TRBV19 and TRBJ2-4): DGGITQSPKYLFRKEGQNVTLSCEQNLNHDAMYWYRQDPGQGLRLIYYSQIVNDFQKGDIAEGYSVSREKKESFPLTVTSAQKNPTAFYLCASSIPPNIQYFGAGTRLSVL.

This sequence joins TRBV3-1 (or the pseudogene TRBV3-2) and TRBJ2-7; TRBD2 agrees at 11 bases. The CDR3 spans 13 residues. Germline loops: CDR1 LGHDT, CDR2 YNNKEL (reference sequence). V shed 3 bases, J shed 6 bases, and the junction held 1 base outside the gene matches. The CDR3 nucleotides are TGTGCCAGCAGCCAGGGGACTAGCGGCGAGCAGTACTTC. Amino acids: CASSQGTSGEQYF.

This clone has more than one count but fewer than ten. The chain carries TRBV24-1 and TRBJ2-1, with 11 bases fitting TRBD1. The V segment lost 1 base and the J segment 8 bases; nucleotides outside the gene matches: 3. Looked up from germline, CDR1 is KGHDR and CDR2 is SFDVKD. CDR3 size: 15 residues. CDR3 in DNA: TGTGCCACCAGTGATTTCGGACAGGGGGCCTATGAGCAGTTCTTC. It yields the protein CATSDFGQGAYEQFF.

The V gene is TRBV2, the J gene TRBJ1-5, with D possibly matching TRBD1 (6 bases). Trimming left V 4 bases short and J 2 bases short, with 9 bases between. The CDR3 contains 14 residues. Germline-derived CDR1 and CDR2 are SNHLY and FYNNEI. The CDR3 here is CASSVRQGNQPQHF. The DNA of the CDR3 is TGTGCCAGCAGTGTTCGACAGGGCAATCAGCCCCAGCATTTT.

This sequence joins TRBV28 and TRBJ1-4; no firm D call. Per the germline V gene, CDR1 is MDHEN and CDR2 is SYDVKM. CDR3 length: 15 residues. The V end was cut by 4 bases, the J end by 8 bases, with 17 bases between. For the CDR3, the DNA is TGTGCCAGCAGTTCGTGGACCCCCTCGGGAGAAAAACTGTTTTTT. It yields the protein CASSSWTPSGEKLFF.

The chain is built from TRBV27 and TRBJ1-1, with TRBD1 matching 9 bases. The V segment lost 6 bases and the J segment 5 bases; nucleotides outside the gene matches: 13. The germline gives CDR1 MNHEY, CDR2 SMNVEV (reference sequence). This CDR3 contains 16 residues. CDR3 DNA sequence: TGTGCCAGCAGGCCGGACAGGGGACCCACGGGAACTGAAGCTTTCTTT. This encodes CASRPDRGPTGTEAFF.

V is TRBV13 and J is TRBJ2-1; D not resolved. This CDR3 has 13 amino acids. In germline, CDR1 is PRHDT, CDR2 FYEKMQ (reference sequence). V lost 5 bases to trimming and J lost 3 bases, with 8 bases between them. The CDR3 sequence: CASSIRSYNEQFF. As DNA, the CDR3 is TGTGCCAGCAGCATTAGAAGCTACAATGAGCAGTTCTTC. Combining the CDR3 with reference TRBV13 and TRBJ2-1 gives the whole variable domain AAGVIQSPRHLIKEKRETATLKCYPIPRHDTVYWYQQGPGQDPQFLISFYEKMQSDKGSIPDRFSAQQFSDYHSELNMSSLELGDSALYFCASSIRSYNEQFFGPGTRLTVL.

The V gene is TRBV5-1, the J gene TRBJ2-2; tentatively, D is TRBD1 (6 bases). Germline values: CDR1 SGHRS, CDR2 YFSETQ. This CDR3 has 15 amino acids. Trimming took off 4 bases at V and 8 bases at J, with 18 bases between the two ends. CDR3 amino acids: CASSTHSTGLGELFF. In nucleotides, the CDR3 is TGCGCCAGCAGCACCCATTCGACAGGACTTGGGGAGCTGTTTTTT.

In this sample, this clone turned up once. The CDR3 loop reads CASSFPRGRGNQPQHF. Here the CDR3 DNA reads TGTGCCAGCAGTTTCCCCAGGGGACGAGGCAATCAGCCCCAGCATTTT. This chain joins TRBV6-5 and TRBJ1-5, with D maybe TRBD1 (6 bases). Between the trimmed V and J ends, which lost 4 bases and 2 bases, there was a span of 15 bases. From germline, CDR1 is MNHEY and CDR2 SVGAGI. CDR3 size: 16 residues.

The chain uses TRBV9 and TRBJ2-1; TRBD2 is a possible D gene (6 bases). This CDR3 region has 15 residues. Germline V gene lookup returns CDR1 SGDLS and CDR2 YYNGEE. With 0 bases removed from V and 9 bases from J, the gap between germline ends came to 16 bases. CDR3 loop: CASSVDPTGVGEQFF. CDR3 in DNA: TGTGCCAGCAGCGTAGACCCTACGGGGGTTGGTGAGCAGTTCTTC.

The gene calls are TRBV9 and TRBJ1-4; possibly TRBD1 for D (5 bases). Trimming removed 0 bases from V and 3 bases from J, with 12 bases in between. Germline V gives CDR1 SGDLS, CDR2 YYNGEE. The CDR3 extends over 16 amino acids. This chain's CDR3 is CASSVGAGGSNEKLFF. CDR3 sequence (DNA): TGTGCCAGCAGCGTAGGAGCCGGGGGATCTAATGAAAAACTGTTTTTT.

This clone was observed a single time. The chain uses TRBV14 and TRBJ1-2, with D possibly being TRBD1 (5 bases). CDR1 is SGHDN, CDR2 FVKESK, per germline. V was pared by 1 base and J by 2 bases, with 11 bases between. The CDR3 extends over 15 amino acids. CDR3 in DNA: TGTGCCAGCAGCCAAGGACGGACAACAAACTATGGCTACACCTTC. It specifies CASSQGRTTNYGYTF.

The chain couples TRBV12-5 to TRBJ1-4; D remains ambiguous. The V gene lost 0 bases and the J gene lost 7 bases, with 9 bases spanning the gap. This CDR3 contains 14 residues. The germline V gene has CDR1 LGHNT and CDR2 FRNRAP. CDR3 sequence: CASGLVADSEKLFF. As DNA, the CDR3 is TGTGCTAGTGGTTTGGTGGCCGATTCTGAAAAACTGTTTTTT. Using reference TRBV12-5 and TRBJ1-4 for the parts outside the CDR3, the full variable domain is DARVTQTPRHKVTEMGQEVTMRCQPILGHNTVFWYRQTMMQGLELLAYFRNRAPLDDSGMPKDRFSAEMPDATLATLKIQPSEPRDSAVYFCASGLVADSEKLFFGSGTQLSVL.

This rearrangement joins TRBV28 to TRBJ2-5; TRBD1 agrees at 9 bases. This CDR3 is built from 15 residues. V lost 5 bases and J lost 10; bases outside the gene matches: 14. Germline V gene data show CDR1 as MDHEN and CDR2 as SYDVKM. Here the CDR3 reads CASSSVETGGFGQYF. The DNA for the CDR3 is TGTGCCAGCAGTAGCGTAGAGACAGGGGGGTTTGGCCAGTACTTC.

The gene calls are TRBV25-1 and TRBJ1-1; a weak D match, TRBD1 (5 bases). V lost 0 bases and J lost 1, with 9 bases in between. Germline V CDR1 and CDR2: MGHDK, SYGVNS. The CDR3 has 15 amino acids. The CDR3 nucleotides read TGTGCCAGCAGTGAATATACAGGCCCGAACACTGAAGCTTTCTTT. Its protein is CASSEYTGPNTEAFF.

The chain links TRBV28 to TRBJ2-1; TRBD2 agrees at 9 bases. In germline, CDR1 is MDHEN, CDR2 SYDVKM. CDR3 size: 18 residues. Trimming took 7 bases from V and 0 from J; bases not matched to a gene: 13. DNA for the CDR3: TGTGCCAGCACCCGAGGACTAGCGCCGAACCCCTCCTACAATGAGCAGTTCTTC. It translates to CASTRGLAPNPSYNEQFF.

The gene calls are TRBV19 and TRBJ2-5; no reliable D call. Trimming stripped 4 bases from V and 5 bases from J, with 11 bases between. The germline gives CDR1 LNHDA, CDR2 SQIVND (reference sequence). The CDR3 has 13 residues. The CDR3 here is CASSNPPGETQYF. In nucleotides, the CDR3 is TGTGCCAGTAGTAACCCACCGGGTGAGACCCAGTACTTC.

This chain links TRBV28 with TRBJ2-2; no firm D call. CDR3 length: 12 amino acids. V was clipped by 3 bases and J by 7 bases, with 6 bases between them. The V gene's germline CDR1 is MDHEN and CDR2 SYDVKM. CDR3 DNA sequence: TGTGCCAGCAGTTTTTCCGTCGGGGAGCTGTTTTTT. Its translation is CASSFSVGELFF.

The table lists this clone with many counts. The sample holds other DNA sequences that translate to the same CDR3. The V call is TRBV5-1, the J call TRBJ1-4; D is perhaps TRBD1 (5 bases). CDR3 length: 15 amino acids. Germline-derived CDR1 and CDR2 are SGHRS and YFSETQ. The V end lost 0 bases, the J end lost 8 bases, and 14 bases lay between the germline ends. In DNA form, the CDR3 reads TGCGCCAGCAGCTTGGCTGGGTCCGGGGGAGAAAAACTGTTTTTT. Its protein is CASSLAGSGGEKLFF.

The sample holds a few counts of this clone. CDR3 bases: TGTGCCAGCAGTGAGACAGCCGAAGCTTTCTTT. This codes for CASSETAEAFF. The chain couples TRBV28 to TRBJ1-1; the D gene is possibly TRBD1 (5 bases). The CDR3 extends over 11 amino acids. Per the germline V gene, CDR1 is MDHEN and CDR2 is SYDVKM. V was shortened by 5 bases and J by 8 bases, with 9 bases between the two germline ends.

The V gene is TRBV6-5, the J gene TRBJ2-5, with TRBD1 matching 10 bases. The V gene end was trimmed by 7 bases and the J gene end by 8 bases; junction bases not matched to a gene: 13. Per germline, CDR1 MNHEY and CDR2 SVGAGI. This CDR3 contains 15 residues. The CDR3 DNA reads as TGTGCCAGCATCCAGACAGGGGGCCTTACCTCAACCCAGTACTTC. It encodes CASIQTGGLTSTQYF.

The chain links TRBV12-3 or TRBV12-4 to TRBJ2-7; 7 bases align to TRBD1. This CDR3 comprises 13 residues. J lost 6 bases, V lost 5 bases, and 7 bases had no gene match. The CDR3 region has the DNA TGTGCCAGCAGTGGACAGGTTTATGGCGAGCAGTACTTC. It encodes CASSGQVYGEQYF.

This clone was seen only once. This rearrangement joins TRBV19 to TRBJ1-5; 7 bases map to TRBD1. V lost 5 bases and J lost 5; bases outside the gene matches: 9. The CDR3 runs to 15 residues. Germline V CDR1 and CDR2: LNHDA, SQIVND (reference sequence). As DNA, the CDR3 is TGTGCCAGTAGTCCCGGGACAGTAGGGTATCAGCCCCAGCATTTT. Encoded protein: CASSPGTVGYQPQHF.

This chain connects TRBV11-2 to TRBJ2-2; TRBD1 aligns across 8 bases. The V segment lost 2 bases and the J segment 5 bases; nucleotides outside the gene matches: 13. The CDR3 covers 18 residues. Germline assignment: CDR1 SGHAT and CDR2 FQNNGV. The CDR3 region has the DNA TGTGCCAGCAGCTTAAATCCCCCCGGACAGGGCCAAACCGGGGAGCTGTTTTTT. It is translated as CASSLNPPGQGQTGELFF.

J is TRBJ1-1 and V is TRBV19, with 9 bases aligning to TRBD1. The V gene end was trimmed by 7 bases and the J gene end by 4 bases; junction bases not matched to a gene: 7. The CDR3 extends over 14 amino acids. CDR1 and CDR2 (germline): LNHDA, SQIVND (reference sequence). The CDR3 loop reads CASIRTGEGTEAFF. The DNA of the CDR3 is TGTGCCAGTATAAGGACAGGGGAGGGCACTGAAGCTTTCTTT. The full variable domain, with the rest looked up from reference TRBV19 and TRBJ1-1, is DGGITQSPKYLFRKEGQNVTLSCEQNLNHDAMYWYRQDPGQGLRLIYYSQIVNDFQKGDIAEGYSVSREKKESFPLTVTSAQKNPTAFYLCASIRTGEGTEAFFGQGTRLTVV.

V gene TRBV5-6 combines with J gene TRBJ1-3; possibly TRBD1 for D (6 bases). This CDR3 is built from 16 residues. Germline CDR1 is SGHDT and CDR2 is YYEEEE. Trimming removed 4 bases at V and 0 bases at J, with 14 bases between. The CDR3 reads CASSRGQPHSGNTIYF. The CDR3 DNA follows: TGTGCCAGCAGCAGAGGACAGCCTCACTCTGGAAACACCATATATTTT.

The chain uses TRBV11-2 and TRBJ2-7; the D is unclear. The CDR3 has 11 amino acids. Germline CDR1 and CDR2: SGHAT and FQNNGV. V was cut by 1 base and J by 7 bases, with 5 bases left in between. Here the CDR3 reads CASSLGDEQYF. The CDR3 nucleotides read TGTGCCAGCAGCTTAGGAGATGAGCAGTACTTC.

The chain joins TRBV7-2 to TRBJ2-7; the match to TRBD1 covers 7 bases. The CDR3 consists of 14 residues. V lost 5 bases to trimming and J lost 2 bases; unmatched junction nucleotides: 6. Germline loops: CDR1 SGHTA, CDR2 FQGNSA. The CDR3 loop is CASSANRGPYEQYF. The CDR3, as DNA: TGTGCCAGCAGCGCGAACAGGGGACCCTACGAGCAGTACTTC.

The V and J genes are TRBV28 and TRBJ1-2, with 11 positions matching TRBD1. There are 15 residues in the CDR3. Germline CDR1 reads MDHEN; CDR2 reads SYDVKM. V was pared by 6 bases and J by 7 bases, with 10 bases of the junction left unmatched. The CDR3 DNA is TGTGCCAGCAGGGGGGACAGGGGGATTCTTCGTGGCTACACCTTC. Translating it yields CASRGDRGILRGYTF.